This T cell receptor beta chain appears in the sequencing data of a study of shared clonotypes between healthy human individuals. The CDR3 is made up of 15 amino acids. The V gene's germline CDR1 is KGHSH and CDR2 LQKENI. V lost 2 bases, J lost 4 bases, and 9 bases lay in between. The repertoire was sequenced with immunoSEQ multiplex PCR; TCRdb's copy has only in-frame clones and lacks some. Of approximately 940,000 clones in the sample, 76% were seen once. This clone was seen just once. Sequencing was performed on memory CD4+ T cells sorted from blood. This sample's subset: CD45RA-negative fraction. The sequence was obtained from a man younger than 35 in good health. The chain uses TRBV18 and TRBJ2-6; D is tentatively TRBD1 or TRBD2 (6 bases each). This CDR3 reads CASSPAGGGANVLTF. In DNA form, the CDR3 reads TGTGCCAGCTCACCAGCCGGGGGCGGGGCCAACGTCCTGACTTTC.